These 10 T cell receptor beta chains were all obtained from the same sample, sequenced in a study of beta chain features in type 1 diabetes (dated by TCRdb to 2016 to 2019). The method was the immunoSEQ multiplex PCR assay. The High Capacity cDNA Reverse Transcription Kit was used to reverse transcribe all of the isolated RNA, meaning that expressed TCRB transcripts were what got sequenced. Imported from immuneACCESS, the table was reduced by TCRdb to in-frame sequences with V and J called. These copies leave out some clones; in studies compared against another copy, an unresolved V gene accounts for under half, and the cause of the remainder is not known. The sample includes just over 450,000 clones, with over 25% observed a single time. Almost 0.065% of the sample is taken by the ten largest. Sequencing was carried out using naive CD4+ T cells from blood. This sample's cell subset or site label indicates: true naive CD4+ T cells. Receptors were obtained from a man aged 18 to 35 in good health.

This clone came up a few times. The chain carries TRBV19 and TRBJ2-2, with D maybe TRBD1 (5 bases). The CDR3 runs 14 residues. Per the germline V gene, CDR1 is LNHDA and CDR2 is SQIVND (reference sequence). Trimming shortened V by 5 bases and J by 7 bases, and 14 bases separated the two germline ends. The CDR3 coding sequence is TGTGCCAGTAGTGTGTCGCCTCAGGGCGGGGAGCTGTTTTTT. Amino acid sequence: CASSVSPQGGELFF.

The CDR3 DNA reads as TGTGCCAGCAGCGGGATAGGCCGAAAGTACAATGAGCAGTTCTTC. Translating it yields CASSGIGRKYNEQFF. The genes are TRBV9 and TRBJ2-1; no definite D call. Germline loops: CDR1 SGDLS, CDR2 YYNGEE. Trimming took off 3 bases at V and 4 bases at J, with 14 bases between the two ends. CDR3 length: 15 amino acids.

This chain joins TRBV7-9 and TRBJ1-5; the D gene is possibly TRBD1 (5 bases). V was cut by 5 bases and J by 5 bases, with 13 bases left in between. Germline V gives CDR1 SEHNR, CDR2 FQNEAQ (reference sequence). This CDR3 region has 14 residues. CDR3 DNA: TGTGCCAGCAGCGCTGGAGGCAGGGATCAGCCCCAGCATTTT. Amino acid sequence: CASSAGGRDQPQHF.

The genes are TRBV7-2 and TRBJ2-1, with 10 bases lining up with TRBD2. Germline lookup yields CDR1 SGHTA and CDR2 FQGNSA. Germline trimming cut 8 bases from V and 3 bases from J; bases unmatched to any gene: 7. The CDR3 spans 15 residues. CDR3 residues: CASASGTSDYNEQFF. The CDR3 nucleotides are TGTGCCAGCGCCTCCGGGACTAGCGACTACAATGAGCAGTTCTTC.

This sequence joins TRBV9 and TRBJ2-2; the D gene is possibly TRBD2 (6 bases). The CDR3 has 15 residues. V shed 4 bases and J shed 3 bases, with 13 bases lying between them. Germline-derived CDR1 and CDR2 are SGDLS and YYNGEE. The CDR3 here is CASSQAGPHTGELFF. As DNA, the CDR3 is TGTGCCAGCAGCCAGGCGGGACCTCACACCGGGGAGCTGTTTTTT.

This clone was detected a few times. The rearrangement uses TRBV9 and TRBJ2-3, with D unclear. Germline V gives CDR1 SGDLS, CDR2 YYNGEE. The CDR3 is 14 amino acids. The V gene lost 0 bases and the J gene lost 6 bases, with 11 bases spanning the gap. CDR3 region: CASSVGVAPDTQYF. The CDR3 bases are TGTGCCAGCAGCGTAGGAGTAGCCCCGGATACGCAGTATTTT.

The CDR3 DNA reads TGCAGTGCCGCCCAAGTGGGGGAGCAGTACTTC. Its translation is CSAAQVGEQYF. V is TRBV20-1 and J is TRBJ2-7; D not certain. CDR3 length: 11 amino acids. Per the germline V gene, CDR1 is DFQATT and CDR2 is SNEGSKA (reference sequence). V was pared by 6 bases and J by 7 bases, with 13 bases between.

The CDR3 DNA reads as TGCGCCAGCAGCTTGGATCTAGTCTACGAGCAGTACTTC. Protein product: CASSLDLVYEQYF. The chain is built from TRBV5-1 and TRBJ2-7; D ambiguous. The CDR3 has 13 amino acids. V shed 0 bases and J shed 3 bases, with 7 bases lying between them. Germline lookup yields CDR1 SGHRS and CDR2 YFSETQ.

The chain is built from TRBV5-1 and TRBJ1-1; maybe TRBD1 (5 bases). The length of the CDR3 is 14 residues. Germline CDR1 is SGHRS and CDR2 is YFSETQ. The ends were cut back, 4 bases at V and 2 bases at J, with 12 bases in the middle. The CDR3 here is CASSRRGENTEAFF. As DNA, the CDR3 is TGCGCCAGCAGCCGCCGGGGCGAAAACACTGAAGCTTTCTTT. The full variable domain, rest sourced from reference TRBV5-1 and TRBJ1-1, is KAGVTQTPRYLIKTRGQQVTLSCSPISGHRSVSWYQQTPGQGLQFLFEYFSETQRNKGNFPGRFSGRQFSNSRSEMNVSTLELGDSALYLCASSRRGENTEAFFGQGTRLTVV.

For the CDR3, the DNA is TGTGCCAGCTACGCCGGGGAGCTGTTTTTT. It specifies CASYAGELFF. The genes are TRBV6-6 and TRBJ2-2, with D unclear. From germline, CDR1 is MNHNY and CDR2 SVGAGI (reference sequence). V shed 8 bases and J shed 6 bases, with 4 bases lying between them. This CDR3 comprises 10 residues.